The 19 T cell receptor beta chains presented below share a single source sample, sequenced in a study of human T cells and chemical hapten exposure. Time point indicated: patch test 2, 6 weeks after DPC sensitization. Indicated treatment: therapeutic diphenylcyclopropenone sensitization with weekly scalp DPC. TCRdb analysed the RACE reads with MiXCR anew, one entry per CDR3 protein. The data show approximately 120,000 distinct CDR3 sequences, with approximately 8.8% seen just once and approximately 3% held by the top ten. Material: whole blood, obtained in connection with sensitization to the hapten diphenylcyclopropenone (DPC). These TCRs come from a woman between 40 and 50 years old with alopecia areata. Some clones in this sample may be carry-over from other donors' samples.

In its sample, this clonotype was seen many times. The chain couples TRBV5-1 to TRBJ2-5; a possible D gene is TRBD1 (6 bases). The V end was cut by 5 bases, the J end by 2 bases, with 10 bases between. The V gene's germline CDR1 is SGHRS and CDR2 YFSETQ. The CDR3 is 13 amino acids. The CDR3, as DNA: TGCGCCAGCAGGGACAGACTGCAAGAGACCCAGTACTTC. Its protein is CASRDRLQETQYF.

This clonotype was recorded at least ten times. CDR3 sequence: CASSLERTSLTDTQYF. The CDR3 DNA reads TGTGCCAGCAGCTTAGAAAGGACCAGCCTCACAGATACGCAGTATTTT. The chain joins TRBV11-2 to TRBJ2-3; D is ambiguous. This CDR3 comprises 16 residues. Germline CDR1 and CDR2: SGHAT and FQNNGV. V lost 0 bases and J 2 bases, leaving 12 bases between the germline ends.

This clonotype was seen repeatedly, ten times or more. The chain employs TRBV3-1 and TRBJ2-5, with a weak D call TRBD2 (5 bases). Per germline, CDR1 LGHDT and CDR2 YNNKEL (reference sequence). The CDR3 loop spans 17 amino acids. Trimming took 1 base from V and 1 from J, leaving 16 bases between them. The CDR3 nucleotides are TGTGCCAGCAGCCAAGGAGGATCCGGGGTTCCCCAAGAGACCCAGTACTTC. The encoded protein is CASSQGGSGVPQETQYF.

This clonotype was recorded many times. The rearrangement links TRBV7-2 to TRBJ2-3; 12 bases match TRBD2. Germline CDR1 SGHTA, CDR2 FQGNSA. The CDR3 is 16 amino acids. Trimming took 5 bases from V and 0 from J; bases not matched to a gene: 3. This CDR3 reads CASSPGLAGSTDTQYF. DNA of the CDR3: TGTGCCAGCAGCCCAGGACTAGCGGGGAGCACAGATACGCAGTATTTT. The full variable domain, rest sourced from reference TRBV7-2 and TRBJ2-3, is GAGVSQSPSNKVTEKGKDVELRCDPISGHTALYWYRQSLGQGLEFLIYFQGNSAPDKSGLPSDRFSAERTGGSVSTLTIQRTQQEDSAVYLCASSPGLAGSTDTQYFGPGTRLTVL.

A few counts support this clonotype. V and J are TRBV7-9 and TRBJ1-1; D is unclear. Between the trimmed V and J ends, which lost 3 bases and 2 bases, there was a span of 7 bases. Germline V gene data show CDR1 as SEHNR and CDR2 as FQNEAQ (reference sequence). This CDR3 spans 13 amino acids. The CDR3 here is CASSFADNTEAFF. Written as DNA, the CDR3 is TGTGCCAGCAGCTTTGCAGATAACACTGAAGCTTTCTTT.

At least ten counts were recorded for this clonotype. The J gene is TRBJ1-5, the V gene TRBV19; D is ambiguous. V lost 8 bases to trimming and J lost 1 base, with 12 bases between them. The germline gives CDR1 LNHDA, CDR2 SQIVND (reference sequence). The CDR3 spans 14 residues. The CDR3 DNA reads TGTGCCAGTGGTCTGGAGTGGAGCAATCAGCCCCAGCATTTT. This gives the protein CASGLEWSNQPQHF.

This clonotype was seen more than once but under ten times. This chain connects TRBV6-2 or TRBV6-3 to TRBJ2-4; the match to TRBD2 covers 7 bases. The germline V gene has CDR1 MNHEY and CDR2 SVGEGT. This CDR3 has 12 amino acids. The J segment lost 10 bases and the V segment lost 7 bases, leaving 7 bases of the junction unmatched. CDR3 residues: CASNPPAGIQYF. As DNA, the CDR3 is TGTGCCAGCAATCCACCAGCGGGGATTCAGTACTTC.

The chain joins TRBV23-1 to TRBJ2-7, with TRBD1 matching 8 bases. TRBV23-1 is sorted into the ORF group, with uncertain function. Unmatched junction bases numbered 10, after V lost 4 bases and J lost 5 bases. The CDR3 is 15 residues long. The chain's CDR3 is CASSLRTGCSHEQYF. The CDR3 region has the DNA TGCGCCAGCAGTCTCCGGACAGGGTGTAGCCACGAGCAGTACTTC.

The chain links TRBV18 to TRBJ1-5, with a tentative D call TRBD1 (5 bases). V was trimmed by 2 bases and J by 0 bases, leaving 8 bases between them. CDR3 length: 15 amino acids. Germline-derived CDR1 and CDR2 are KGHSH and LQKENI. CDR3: CASSPEQGSNQPQHF. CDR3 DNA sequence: TGTGCCAGCTCACCAGAGCAGGGTAGCAATCAGCCCCAGCATTTT.

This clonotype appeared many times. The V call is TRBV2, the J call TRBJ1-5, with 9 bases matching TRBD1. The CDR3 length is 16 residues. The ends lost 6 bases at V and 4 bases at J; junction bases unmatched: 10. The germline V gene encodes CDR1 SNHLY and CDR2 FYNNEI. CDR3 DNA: TGTGCCAGCAGAGCCGGGACAGGGACGAATAATCAGCCCCAGCATTTT. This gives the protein CASRAGTGTNNQPQHF.

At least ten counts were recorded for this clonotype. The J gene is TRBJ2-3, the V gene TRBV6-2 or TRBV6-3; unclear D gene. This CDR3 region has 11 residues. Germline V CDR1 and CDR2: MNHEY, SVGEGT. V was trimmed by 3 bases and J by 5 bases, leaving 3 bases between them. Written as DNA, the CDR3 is TGTGCCAGCAGTTATAAAGATACGCAGTATTTT. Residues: CASSYKDTQYF.

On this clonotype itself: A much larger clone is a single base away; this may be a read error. Written as DNA, the CDR3 is TGTGCCAGCAGCTTACAGGGTTGGGATGGCTACACCTTC. Translation: CASSLQGWDGYTF. The J gene is TRBJ1-2, the V gene TRBV5-6, with D possibly being TRBD1 (6 bases). Deletions cut 2 bases from V and 6 bases from J, with 11 bases between. The CDR3 contains 13 residues. The germline gives CDR1 SGHDT, CDR2 YYEEEE.

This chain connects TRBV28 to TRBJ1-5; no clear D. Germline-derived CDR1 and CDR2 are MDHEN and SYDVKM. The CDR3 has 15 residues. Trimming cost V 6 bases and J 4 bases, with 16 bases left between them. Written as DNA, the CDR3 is TGTGCCAGCAGCCTGACACTTTCCTGGAATCAGCCCCAGCATTTT. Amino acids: CASSLTLSWNQPQHF.

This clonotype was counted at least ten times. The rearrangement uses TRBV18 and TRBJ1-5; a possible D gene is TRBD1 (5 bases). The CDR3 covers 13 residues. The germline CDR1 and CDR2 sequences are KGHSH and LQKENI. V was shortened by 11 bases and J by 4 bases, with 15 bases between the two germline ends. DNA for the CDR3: TGTGCCGGGTCCCAGGGAAATAATCAGCCCCAGCATTTT. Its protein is CAGSQGNNQPQHF. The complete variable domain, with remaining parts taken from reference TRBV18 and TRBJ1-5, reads NAGVMQNPRHLVRRRGQEARLRCSPMKGHSHVYWYRQLPEEGLKFMVYLQKENIIDESGMPKERFSAEFPKEGPSILRIQQVVRGDSAAYFCAGSQGNNQPQHFGDGTRLSIL.

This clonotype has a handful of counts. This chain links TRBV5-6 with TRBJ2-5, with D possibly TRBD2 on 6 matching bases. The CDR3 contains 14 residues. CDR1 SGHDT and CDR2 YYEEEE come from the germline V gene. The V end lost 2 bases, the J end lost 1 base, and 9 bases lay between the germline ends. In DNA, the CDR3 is TGTGCCAGCAGCTTATGGGGGGTCCAAGAGACCCAGTACTTC. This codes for CASSLWGVQETQYF.

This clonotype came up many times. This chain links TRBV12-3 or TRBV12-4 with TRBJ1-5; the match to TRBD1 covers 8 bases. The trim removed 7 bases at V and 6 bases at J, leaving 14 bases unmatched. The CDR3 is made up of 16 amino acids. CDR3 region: CASTKQGGPLGQPQHF. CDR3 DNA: TGTGCCAGCACCAAACAGGGGGGCCCCCTGGGTCAGCCCCAGCATTTT.

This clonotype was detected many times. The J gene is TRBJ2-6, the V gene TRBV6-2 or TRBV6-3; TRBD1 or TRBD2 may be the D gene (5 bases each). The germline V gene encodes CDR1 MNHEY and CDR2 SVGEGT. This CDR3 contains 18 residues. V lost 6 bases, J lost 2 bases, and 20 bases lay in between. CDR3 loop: CASSYSRGGPPGANVLTF. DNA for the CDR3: TGTGCCAGCAGCTACAGTCGGGGCGGCCCCCCTGGGGCCAACGTCCTGACTTTC.

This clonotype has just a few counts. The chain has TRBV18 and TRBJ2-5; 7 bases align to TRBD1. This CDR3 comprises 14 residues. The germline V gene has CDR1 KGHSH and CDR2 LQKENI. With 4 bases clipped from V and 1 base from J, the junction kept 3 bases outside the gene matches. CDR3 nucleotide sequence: TGTGCCAGCTCACTCGGACAGGCCCAAGAGACCCAGTACTTC. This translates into CASSLGQAQETQYF.

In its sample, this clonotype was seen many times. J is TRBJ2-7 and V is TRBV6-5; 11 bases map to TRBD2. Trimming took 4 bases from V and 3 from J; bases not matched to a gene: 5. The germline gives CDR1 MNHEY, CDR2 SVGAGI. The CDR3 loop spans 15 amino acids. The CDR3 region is CASSLTGTSGYEQYF. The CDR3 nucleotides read TGTGCCAGCAGTTTAACCGGGACTAGCGGCTACGAGCAGTACTTC.